Sequencing of this TCR beta chain was carried out in a study of Graves' ophthalmopathy and Graves' hyperthyroidism. The CDR3 has 16 residues. Germline-derived CDR1 and CDR2 are SNHLY and FYNNEI. Between the trimmed V and J ends, which lost 9 bases and 0 bases, there was a span of 17 bases. This clonotype was detected ten times or more. The TCR beta CDR3 regions underwent amplification from RNA transcripts. HTBI primers served in a first-round RT-PCR, which a second-round multiplex PCR followed. A single record per CDR3 protein comes from TCRdb applying MiXCR to the multiplex PCR reads. Of 200,000 to 250,000 distinct CDR3 sequences listed, about 22% are singletons.

This clonotype originated in a woman aged 45-65 years with Graves' ophthalmopathy. This sequence joins TRBV2 and TRBJ2-2; D is uncertain. Sequencing input: peripheral blood. DNA for the CDR3: TGTGCCAGTCGCCGGTACGGCGGAACGAACACCGGGGAGCTGTTTTTT. Protein product: CASRRYGGTNTGELFF.